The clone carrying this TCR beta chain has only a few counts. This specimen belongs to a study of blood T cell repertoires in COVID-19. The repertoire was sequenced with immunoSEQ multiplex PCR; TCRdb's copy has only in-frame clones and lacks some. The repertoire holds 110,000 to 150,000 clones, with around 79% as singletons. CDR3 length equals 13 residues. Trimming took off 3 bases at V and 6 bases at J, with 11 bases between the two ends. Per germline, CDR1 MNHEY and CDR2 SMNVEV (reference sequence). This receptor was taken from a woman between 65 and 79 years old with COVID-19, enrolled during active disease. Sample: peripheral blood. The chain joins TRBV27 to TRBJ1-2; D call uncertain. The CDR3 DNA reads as TGTGCCAGCAGTTTTAGTGGAGGTGATGGCTACACCTTC. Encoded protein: CASSFSGGDGYTF.